The 18 T cell receptor beta chains in this list originate from one sample, sequenced in a study of blood T cell repertoires in COVID-19. Only in-frame clones appear in the TCRdb table, and some are missing; sequencing was by immunoSEQ multiplex PCR. The table has 55,000 to 70,000 clones, approximately 90% seen once; the top ten hold 20% to 25%. The sequencing input was peripheral blood. These receptors were collected from a woman older than 75 with COVID-19, enrolled during active disease.

V and J are TRBV15 and TRBJ1-3; 8 bases agree with TRBD1. J lost 2 bases, V lost 0 bases, and 3 bases had no gene match. This CDR3 has 16 residues. The V gene's germline CDR1 is LNHNV and CDR2 YYDKDF (reference sequence). In DNA form, the CDR3 reads TGTGCCACCAGCAGAGACGCACAGGGGGCTGGAAACACCATATATTTT. Its translation: CATSRDAQGAGNTIYF.

This clone was counted a few times. The CDR3 loop is CASSYLDSSYEQYF. The DNA for the CDR3 is TGTGCCAGCAGTTACTTAGACAGCTCCTACGAGCAGTACTTC. The V call is TRBV6-5, the J call TRBJ2-7; D is possibly TRBD1 (5 bases). Trimming removed 1 base at V and 0 bases at J, with 7 bases between. CDR1 is MNHEY and CDR2 is SVGAGI in the germline V gene. This CDR3 contains 14 residues.

At least ten counts were recorded for this clone. V usage is TRBV23-1 and J usage is TRBJ2-5, with TRBD2 matching 10 bases. TRBV23-1 is given ORF status, its function remaining uncertain. V lost 2 bases to trimming and J lost 5 bases; unmatched junction nucleotides: 17. CDR3 length: 19 residues. The chain's CDR3 is CASSQTPTQRGGRQETQYF. The CDR3 nucleotides read TGCGCCAGCAGTCAAACCCCCACCCAGCGGGGGGGCAGGCAGGAGACCCAGTACTTC.

This chain connects TRBV10-3 to TRBJ2-5; the match to TRBD2 covers 9 bases. The germline gives CDR1 ENHRY, CDR2 SYGVKD. CDR3 length: 16 amino acids. V trimming: 0 bases; J trimming: 2 bases; junction bases outside the gene matches: 4. The CDR3 sequence: CAISESTAGGQETQYF. CDR3 in DNA: TGTGCCATCAGTGAGTCGACGGCGGGGGGGCAAGAGACCCAGTACTTC.

V and J are TRBV11-2 and TRBJ1-2, with 8 bases identical to TRBD1. CDR3 length equals 13 residues. From germline, CDR1 is SGHAT and CDR2 FQNNGV. V lost 6 bases, J lost 8 bases, and 8 bases stayed unmatched. CDR3 in DNA: TGTGCCAGCAGTCACAGGGGGGCCCTCGGCTACACCTTC. Translating gives CASSHRGALGYTF.

This chain connects TRBV2 to TRBJ2-6; D possibly corresponds to TRBD2 (6 bases). The V gene's germline CDR1 is SNHLY and CDR2 FYNNEI. The CDR3 has 15 amino acids. The ends were cut back, 2 bases at V and 8 bases at J, with 13 bases in the middle. The CDR3 sequence is CASSEPGVISNVLTF. CDR3 bases: TGTGCCAGCAGTGAACCGGGGGTGATTTCCAACGTCCTGACTTTC.

This chain joins TRBV29-1 and TRBJ2-3; 10 nucleotides match TRBD2. From germline, CDR1 is SQVTM and CDR2 ANQGSEA. The CDR3 length is 18 residues. J gave up 3 bases and V 6 bases, and 18 bases lay outside the gene matches. CDR3 DNA: TGCAGCGTCAAAACTACCAGCGGGGGGGCGTTCGGGACAGATACGCAGTATTTT. It yields the protein CSVKTTSGGAFGTDTQYF.

V usage is TRBV5-1 and J usage is TRBJ2-1; TRBD2 agrees at 11 bases. CDR3 length: 16 residues. V trimming: 2 bases; J trimming: 9 bases; junction bases outside the gene matches: 10. Germline assignment: CDR1 SGHRS and CDR2 YFSETQ. The CDR3 sequence: CASSLRLAGSGGEQFF. The CDR3 bases are TGCGCCAGCAGCTTAAGACTAGCGGGGTCAGGGGGTGAGCAGTTCTTC.

This clone was recorded only once. V gene TRBV2 combines with J gene TRBJ1-2; no clear D. The V end was cut by 2 bases, the J end by 4 bases, with 8 bases between. Germline CDR1 reads SNHLY; CDR2 reads FYNNEI. This CDR3 has 13 residues. The CDR3 is CASSEQELYGYTF. The CDR3 coding sequence is TGTGCCAGCAGTGAACAGGAACTCTATGGCTACACCTTC. The variable domain in full, completed from reference TRBV2 and TRBJ1-2, reads EPEVTQTPSHQVTQMGQEVILRCVPISNHLYFYWYRQILGQKVEFLVSFYNNEISEKSEIFDDQFSVERPDGSNFTLKIRSTKLEDSAMYFCASSEQELYGYTFGSGTRLTVV.

The chain combines TRBV5-6 with TRBJ1-2; possibly TRBD1 for D (5 bases). Looked up from germline, CDR1 is SGHDT and CDR2 is YYEEEE. The CDR3 loop spans 15 amino acids. V was trimmed by 0 bases and J by 3 bases, leaving 12 bases between them. The CDR3 loop is CASSLDQGFDYGYTF. The DNA of the CDR3 is TGTGCCAGCAGCTTGGATCAGGGATTTGACTATGGCTACACCTTC.

This clone was seen only a few times. The J gene is TRBJ2-3, the V gene TRBV5-6; 7 positions match TRBD1. Germline lookup yields CDR1 SGHDT and CDR2 YYEEEE. This CDR3 is 16 amino acids long. Trimming took 4 bases from V and 4 from J; bases not matched to a gene: 12. In nucleotides, the CDR3 is TGTGCCAGCAGCGTACAGGGGATTGGGGTGGCAGATACGCAGTATTTT. This translates into CASSVQGIGVADTQYF. The complete variable domain, with remaining parts taken from reference TRBV5-6 and TRBJ2-3, reads DAGVTQSPTHLIKTRGQQVTLRCSPKSGHDTVSWYQQALGQGPQFIFQYYEEEERQRGNFPDRFSGHQFPNYSSELNVNALLLGDSALYLCASSVQGIGVADTQYFGPGTRLTVL.

The V and J genes are TRBV10-3 and TRBJ2-3; D is possibly TRBD2 (7 bases). The CDR3 is 15 amino acids. V lost 9 bases, J lost 6 bases, and 22 bases lay in between. Per the germline V gene, CDR1 is ENHRY and CDR2 is SYGVKD. In DNA, the CDR3 is TGTGCCATAAAGAAAACGGGGGGCCCCCTTGATACGCAGTATTTT. Translating it yields CAIKKTGGPLDTQYF.

This CDR3 is CASSSGTSYEQYF. As DNA, the CDR3 is TGTGCCAGCAGTTCCGGGACTAGCTACGAGCAGTACTTC. V is TRBV6-2 or TRBV6-3 and J is TRBJ2-7; 8 positions agree with TRBD2. Germline values: CDR1 MNHEY, CDR2 SVGEGT. The V and J ends lost 4 bases and 3 bases, in that order; junction bases with no gene match: 2. The CDR3 consists of 13 residues.

The J gene is TRBJ1-5, the V gene TRBV7-9; 7 bases fit TRBD1. Looked up from germline, CDR1 is SEHNR and CDR2 is FQNEAQ (reference sequence). V was clipped by 3 bases and J by 7 bases; unmatched bases: 9. This CDR3 has 15 amino acids. The CDR3 reads CASSLSTGLNQPQHF. The CDR3, as DNA: TGTGCCAGCAGCTTGTCGACAGGGTTAAACCAGCCCCAGCATTTT.

This clone was seen more than once but under ten times. CDR3 in DNA: TGTGCTAGTGGGGGACTAGCGGTTTACACCGGGGAGCTGTTTTTT. This sequence encodes CASGGLAVYTGELFF. The chain combines TRBV12-5 with TRBJ2-2; 11 nucleotides align to TRBD2. CDR1 and CDR2 from the germline V gene are LGHNT and FRNRAP. The CDR3 covers 15 residues. Losses at the gene ends were 6 bases for V and 3 bases for J; bases not matched to a gene: 3.

J is TRBJ2-7 and V is TRBV7-9; TRBD1 might be the D (6 bases). This CDR3 comprises 12 residues. Trimming cost V 10 bases and J 2 bases, with 12 bases left between them. Germline CDR1 SEHNR, CDR2 FQNEAQ (reference sequence). CDR3 amino acids: CATQTGPYEQYF. The CDR3 DNA is TGTGCCACCCAGACAGGCCCCTACGAGCAGTACTTC.

CDR3 nucleotide sequence: TGTGCCAGCTCACCATTCCCCGCCGGGGCCGGGGGGACGCAAGAGACCCAGTACTTC. This translates into CASSPFPAGAGGTQETQYF. The rearrangement uses TRBV18 and TRBJ2-5; 7 positions match TRBD2. The length of the CDR3 is 19 residues. The V gene end was trimmed by 2 bases and the J gene end by 2 bases; junction bases not matched to a gene: 17. Germline V gene sequence: CDR1 KGHSH, CDR2 LQKENI.

V gene TRBV18 combines with J gene TRBJ2-2; no reliable D call. The V gene's germline CDR1 is KGHSH and CDR2 LQKENI. V was clipped by 2 bases and J by 7 bases, with 17 bases between them. The CDR3 length is 16 residues. Here the CDR3 DNA reads TGTGCCAGCTCACCATACTCGACAAGTCGTAGCGGGGAGCTGTTTTTT. Amino acid sequence: CASSPYSTSRSGELFF.